This T cell receptor beta chain came from a study of CD8 T cells in Susac syndrome. Findings and caveats of the study: Susac-specific public clones numbered around 16 in total CD8+ repertoires (and about 5 in CD8+ TEMRA repertoires).

Germline lookup yields CDR1 SQVTM and CDR2 ANQGSEA. Trimming took 0 bases from V and 8 from J; bases not matched to a gene: 7. The length of the CDR3 is 14 residues. With regard to this clonotype: Its matching antigen is unknown.

An amount of RNA that ranged from 0.5 to 1 ug was reverse transcribed with random hexamers. TCRdb re-called the immunoSEQ multiplex PCR reads with MiXCR, one entry per CDR3 protein. The sample contains nearly 110,000 distinct CDR3 sequences, approximately 94% of which appear only once. Sequences were obtained from CD8+ T cells from PBMCs. This TCR derives from a human donor with Susac syndrome. V and J are TRBV29-1 and TRBJ2-4, with 7 positions matching TRBD2. The CDR3 DNA reads TGCAGCGTTGAAGATCTGGTAGGGAGGGACATTCAGTACTTC. It codes for CSVEDLVGRDIQYF. The complete variable domain, with remaining parts taken from reference TRBV29-1 and TRBJ2-4, reads SAVISQKPSRDICQRGTSLTIQCQVDSQVTMMFWYRQQPGQSLTLIATANQGSEATYESGFVIDKFPISRPNLTFSTLTVSNMSPEDSSIYLCSVEDLVGRDIQYFGAGTRLSVL.